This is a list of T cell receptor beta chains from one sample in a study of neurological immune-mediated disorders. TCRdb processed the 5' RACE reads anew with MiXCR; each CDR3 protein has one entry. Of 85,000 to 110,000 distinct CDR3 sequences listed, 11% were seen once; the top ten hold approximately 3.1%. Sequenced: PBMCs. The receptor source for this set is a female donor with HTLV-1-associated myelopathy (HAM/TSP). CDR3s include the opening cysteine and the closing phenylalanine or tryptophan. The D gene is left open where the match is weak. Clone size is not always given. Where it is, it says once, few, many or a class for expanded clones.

TGCGCCAGCAGCTCGCAGGGGGCAACTAATGAAAAACTGTTTTTT	CASSSQGATNEKLFF	TRBJ1-4	TRBD1	many	TRBV5-1
TGTGCCAGCAGAAAGCTGGTAGATACGCAGTATTTT	CASRKLVDTQYF	TRBJ2-3	.	many	TRBV6-6
TGTGCCAGCAGTTACCTTCGGGTGGGTGGTTCACCCCTCCACTTT	CASSYLRVGGSPLHF	TRBJ1-6	.	.	TRBV6-5
TGTGCCAGCAGCTTAAATGCCGTAATGAACACTGAAGCTTTCTTT	CASSLNAVMNTEAFF	TRBJ1-1	.	many	TRBV11-2
TGTGCCAGCAGAGAACGGGGTTCCTATGGCTACACCTTT	CASRERGSYGYTF	TRBJ1-2	.	.	TRBV28
TGTGCCAGCAGTGAACGAAGGGCCTACGAGCAGTACTTC	CASSERRAYEQYF	TRBJ2-7	.	many	TRBV2
TGTGCCAGCAGTGAATTAAGACGTACCAGTGAAAAACTGTTTTTT	CASSELRRTSEKLFF	TRBJ1-4	.	.	TRBV6-1
TGTGCCAGCAGCTTCTCAGTGATTGCCTCCACAGATACGCAGTATTTT	CASSFSVIASTDTQYF	TRBJ2-3	.	many	TRBV5-6
TGTGCCAGCAGCCCTAGGGGGGGCAGATTCACAGATACGCAGTATTTT	CASSPRGGRFTDTQYF	TRBJ2-3	.	many	TRBV7-9
TGTGCCACCAGCAGAGACCCGACAGGGGCCGGAGGCTACACCTTC	CATSRDPTGAGGYTF	TRBJ1-2	TRBD1	many	TRBV15
TGCAGTGCTGGCGGGCTAGCGGGGGCCCATACGCAGTATTTT	CSAGGLAGAHTQYF	TRBJ2-3	TRBD2	medium-sized	TRBV20-1
TGCGCCAGCAGCCAAGACTACGCCGGTGTGGCTACCAGCACAGATACGCAGTATTTT	CASSQDYAGVATSTDTQYF	TRBJ2-3	.	many	TRBV4-1
TGTGCCACCGGACGGGGGAGCACAGATACGCAGTATTTT	CATGRGSTDTQYF	TRBJ2-3	.	many	TRBV24-1
TGCGCCAGCAGCTTGTTGGGGTACACCGGGGAGCTGTTTTTT	CASSLLGYTGELFF	TRBJ2-2	.	many	TRBV5-1
TGCGCCAGCAGCTTGGGGGTAAACCCGGGGGGCCTGAACACTGAAGCTTTCTTT	CASSLGVNPGGLNTEAFF	TRBJ1-1	.	many	TRBV5-1
TGCGCCAGCAGCTTCTCTAGCGGGGGGGCCGTGGGTATGTCGCCGAATGAGCAGTTCTTC	CASSFSSGGAVGMSPNEQFF	TRBJ2-1	TRBD2	many	TRBV5-1
TGCGCCAGCAGCCCCTATGGCGGGGGGCCCCAAGAGACCCAGTACTTC	CASSPYGGGPQETQYF	TRBJ2-5	TRBD2	many	TRBV5-1
TGCGCCAGCAGCTTAACCGGACCCCAATACGAGCAGTACTTC	CASSLTGPQYEQYF	TRBJ2-7	.	many	TRBV5-1
TGCGCCAGCAGCTTATTACCAACAGGGGGCACTGAAGCTTTCTTT	CASSLLPTGGTEAFF	TRBJ1-1	TRBD1	many	TRBV5-1
TGTGCCAGCTCACCACCTCAGGGGATGAACACTGAAGCTTTCTTT	CASSPPQGMNTEAFF	TRBJ1-1	.	.	TRBV18